The T cell receptor (beta chain) described here comes from a study of blood T cell repertoires in COVID-19. On the study more broadly: There were acute and convalescent COVID-19 samples, and they came from the United States, Italy and Spain. PBMCs, B-cell-depleted T cells, or T cells were the source of the cDNA or gDNA that made up the material.

V was cut by 5 bases and J by 8 bases, with 12 bases left in between. Germline assignment: CDR1 SEHNR and CDR2 FQNEAQ (reference sequence). This CDR3 is 12 amino acids long. In the original processing: Estimates of nucleated cell counts were drawn from the amplification of reference gene primers. Sequencing used immunoSEQ multiplex PCR; TCRdb keeps in-frame clones, though not all of them. The D gene and trimming were derived from the DNA, and the V and J assignments and clone size from that table. There are fewer than 300,000 clones in the sample; more than 75% occur only once, and around 0.91% lies in the top ten.

This chain links TRBV7-9 with TRBJ1-1, with D uncertain. Sequencing used peripheral blood. The sequence was obtained from a woman aged 40-49 years who had recovered from COVID-19. CDR3 nucleotide sequence: TGTGCCAGCAGCCAGCTGGGCAGGGAAGCTTTCTTT. Its protein product is CASSQLGREAFF.